This T cell receptor (beta chain) was sequenced for a study of STAT5B mutations in CD4+ large granular lymphocyte leukemia. Study-level findings and limits: Higher CD4+ than CD8+ T-LGLL clonality might reflect small sample size. Without putative leukemic clones, patient CD4-sorted repertoires remained more clonal than healthy CD4+ repertoires. 25% of private leukemic clonotypes occurred rarely in other patients' non-leukemic repertoires. TRBV06-family usage was enriched in top patient clones (8/27) versus controls (2/35).

The CDR3 extends over 15 amino acids. Germline assignment: CDR1 SGHDN and CDR2 FVKESK. V was clipped by 2 bases and J by 1 base, with 8 bases between them. Remarks on this clone: What it binds is unknown.

Assay: immunoSEQ multiplex PCR; the TCRdb copy retains only in-frame clones and omits some. The sample records 20,000 or so clones, roughly 87% being singletons. The V and J genes are TRBV14 and TRBJ1-4; D unresolved. The clonotype originates from a human donor in good health. The sequenced material came from CD4+ T cells from blood buffy coats. The CDR3 coding sequence is TGTGCCAGCAGCCAAAACATAGGAACTAATGAAAAACTGTTTTTT. This codes for CASSQNIGTNEKLFF.